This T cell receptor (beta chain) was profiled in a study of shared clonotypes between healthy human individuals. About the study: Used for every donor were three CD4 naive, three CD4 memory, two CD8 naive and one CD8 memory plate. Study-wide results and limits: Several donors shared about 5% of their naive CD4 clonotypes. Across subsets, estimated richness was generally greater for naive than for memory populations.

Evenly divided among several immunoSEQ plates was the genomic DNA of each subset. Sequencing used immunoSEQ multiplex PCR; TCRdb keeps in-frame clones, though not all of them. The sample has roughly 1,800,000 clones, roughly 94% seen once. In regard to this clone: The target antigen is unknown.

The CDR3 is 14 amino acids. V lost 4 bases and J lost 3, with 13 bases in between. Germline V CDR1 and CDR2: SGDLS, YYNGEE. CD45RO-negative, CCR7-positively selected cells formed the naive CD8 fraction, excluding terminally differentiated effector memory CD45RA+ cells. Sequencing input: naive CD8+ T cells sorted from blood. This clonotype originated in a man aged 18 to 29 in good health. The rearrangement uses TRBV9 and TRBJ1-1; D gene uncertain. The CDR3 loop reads CASSPRQADTEAFF. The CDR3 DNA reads TGTGCCAGCAGCCCCCGCCAGGCTGACACTGAAGCTTTCTTT.